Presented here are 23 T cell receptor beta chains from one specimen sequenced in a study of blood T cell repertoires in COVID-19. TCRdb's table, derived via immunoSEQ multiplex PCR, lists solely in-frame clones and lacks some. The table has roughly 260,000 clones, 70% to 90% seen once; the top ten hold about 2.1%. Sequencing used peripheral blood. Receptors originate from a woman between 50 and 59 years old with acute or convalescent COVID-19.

CDR3 sequence (DNA): TGCAGCGTTACAGTGAATAGCAATCAGCCCCAGCATTTT. It is translated as CSVTVNSNQPQHF. The chain recombines TRBV29-1 with TRBJ1-5; no clear D gene. This CDR3 is built from 13 residues. The V end lost 5 bases, the J end lost 0 bases, and 8 bases lay between the germline ends. The germline V gene encodes CDR1 SQVTM and CDR2 ANQGSEA. Based on the CDR3 plus reference TRBV29-1 and TRBJ1-5, the full variable domain is SAVISQKPSRDICQRGTSLTIQCQVDSQVTMMFWYRQQPGQSLTLIATANQGSEATYESGFVIDKFPISRPNLTFSTLTVSNMSPEDSSIYLCSVTVNSNQPQHFGDGTRLSIL.

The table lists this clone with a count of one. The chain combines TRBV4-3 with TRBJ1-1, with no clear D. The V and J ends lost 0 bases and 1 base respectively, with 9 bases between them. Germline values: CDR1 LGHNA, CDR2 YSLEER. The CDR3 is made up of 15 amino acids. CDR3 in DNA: TGCGCCAGCAGCCAAGATCAAGCGTGGAACACTGAAGCTTTCTTT. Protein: CASSQDQAWNTEAFF.

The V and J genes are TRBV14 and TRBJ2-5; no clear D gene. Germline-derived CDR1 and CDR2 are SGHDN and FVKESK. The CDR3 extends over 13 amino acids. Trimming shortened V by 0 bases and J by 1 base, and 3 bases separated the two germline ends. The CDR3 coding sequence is TGTGCCAGCAGCCAAGATCTCCAAGAGACCCAGTACTTC. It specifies CASSQDLQETQYF.

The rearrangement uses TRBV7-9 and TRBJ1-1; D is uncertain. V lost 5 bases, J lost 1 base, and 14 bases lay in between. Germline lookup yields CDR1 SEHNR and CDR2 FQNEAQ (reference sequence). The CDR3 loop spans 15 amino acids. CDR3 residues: CASSHLGGSNTEAFF. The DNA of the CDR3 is TGTGCCAGCAGCCACCTCGGAGGGTCGAACACTGAAGCTTTCTTT.

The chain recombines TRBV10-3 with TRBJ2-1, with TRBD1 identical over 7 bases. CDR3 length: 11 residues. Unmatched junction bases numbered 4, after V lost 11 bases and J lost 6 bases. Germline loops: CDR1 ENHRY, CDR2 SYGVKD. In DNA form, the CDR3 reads TGTGCCCTCGGGACAGCCAATGAGCAGTTCTTC. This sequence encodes CALGTANEQFF.

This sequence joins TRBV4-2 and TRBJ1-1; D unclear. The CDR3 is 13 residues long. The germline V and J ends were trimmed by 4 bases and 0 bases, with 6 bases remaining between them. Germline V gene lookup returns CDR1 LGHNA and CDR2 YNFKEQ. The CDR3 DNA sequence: TGTGCCAGCAGCCCTCAGGTGAACACTGAAGCTTTCTTT. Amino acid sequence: CASSPQVNTEAFF.

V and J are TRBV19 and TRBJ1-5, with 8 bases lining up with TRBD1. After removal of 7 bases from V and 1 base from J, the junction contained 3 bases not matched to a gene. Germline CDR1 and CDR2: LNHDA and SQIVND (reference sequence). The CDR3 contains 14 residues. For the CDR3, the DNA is TGTGCCAGTACCTGGACAGGGAGCAATCAGCCCCAGCATTTT. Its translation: CASTWTGSNQPQHF.

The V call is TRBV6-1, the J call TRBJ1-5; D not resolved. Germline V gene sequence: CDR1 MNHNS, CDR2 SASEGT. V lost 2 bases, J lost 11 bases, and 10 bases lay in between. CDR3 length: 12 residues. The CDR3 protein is CASSESRSSQHF. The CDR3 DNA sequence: TGTGCCAGCAGTGAATCTAGAAGTTCCCAGCATTTT.

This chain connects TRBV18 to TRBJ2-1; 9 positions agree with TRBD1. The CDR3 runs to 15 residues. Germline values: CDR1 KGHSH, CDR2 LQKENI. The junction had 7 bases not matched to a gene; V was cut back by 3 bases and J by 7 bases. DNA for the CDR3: TGTGCCAGCTCACCCGGACAGGGGTTGGTAAATGAGCAGTTCTTC. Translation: CASSPGQGLVNEQFF. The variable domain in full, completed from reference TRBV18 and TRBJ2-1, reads NAGVMQNPRHLVRRRGQEARLRCSPMKGHSHVYWYRQLPEEGLKFMVYLQKENIIDESGMPKERFSAEFPKEGPSILRIQQVVRGDSAAYFCASSPGQGLVNEQFFGPGTRLTVL.

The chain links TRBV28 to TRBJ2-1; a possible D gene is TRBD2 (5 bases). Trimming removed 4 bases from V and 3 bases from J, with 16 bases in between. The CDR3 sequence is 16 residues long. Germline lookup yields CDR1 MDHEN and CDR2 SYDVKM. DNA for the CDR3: TGTGCCAGCAGTTCGCGGACTGAGAAAGGCTACAATGAGCAGTTCTTC. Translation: CASSSRTEKGYNEQFF.

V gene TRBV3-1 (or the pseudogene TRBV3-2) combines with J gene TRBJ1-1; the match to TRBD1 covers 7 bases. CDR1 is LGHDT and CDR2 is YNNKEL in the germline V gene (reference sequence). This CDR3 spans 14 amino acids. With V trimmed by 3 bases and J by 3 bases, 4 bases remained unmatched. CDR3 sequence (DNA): TGTGCCAGCAGCCAGACAGGGTTCGACACTGAAGCTTTCTTT. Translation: CASSQTGFDTEAFF.

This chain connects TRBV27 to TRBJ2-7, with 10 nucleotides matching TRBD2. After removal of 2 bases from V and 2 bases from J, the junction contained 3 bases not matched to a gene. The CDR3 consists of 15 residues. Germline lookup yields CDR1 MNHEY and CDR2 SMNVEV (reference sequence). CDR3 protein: CASSLRLAGAYEQYF. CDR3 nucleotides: TGTGCCAGCAGTTTAAGACTAGCGGGCGCCTACGAGCAGTACTTC.

The CDR3, as DNA: TGTGCCAGCAGCAAACTAGCGCGGGACGAGCAGTACTTC. Translated: CASSKLARDEQYF. The J gene is TRBJ2-7, the V gene TRBV11-2; 7 nucleotides match TRBD2. Trimming removed 5 bases from V and 5 bases from J; junction bases left unmatched: 6. CDR3 length: 13 amino acids. Germline CDR1 is SGHAT and CDR2 is FQNNGV.

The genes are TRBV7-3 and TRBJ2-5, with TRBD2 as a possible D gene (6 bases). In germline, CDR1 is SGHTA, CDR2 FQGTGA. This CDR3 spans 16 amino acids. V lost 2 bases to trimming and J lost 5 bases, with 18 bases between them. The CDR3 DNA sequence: TGTGCCAGCAGCTTATCGGGTGCGGTCGGGGGTGAGACCCAGTACTTC. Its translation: CASSLSGAVGGETQYF.

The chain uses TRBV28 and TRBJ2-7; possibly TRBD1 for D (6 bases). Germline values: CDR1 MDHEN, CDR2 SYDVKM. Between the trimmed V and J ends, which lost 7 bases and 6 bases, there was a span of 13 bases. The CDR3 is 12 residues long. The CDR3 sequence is CASNPGTTEQYF. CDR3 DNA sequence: TGTGCCAGCAACCCAGGGACAACCGAGCAGTACTTC. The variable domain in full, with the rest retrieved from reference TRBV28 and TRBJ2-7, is DVKVTQSSRYLVKRTGEKVFLECVQDMDHENMFWYRQDPGLGLRLIYFSYDVKMKEKGDIPEGYSVSREKKERFSLILESASTNQTSMYLCASNPGTTEQYFGPGTRLTVT.

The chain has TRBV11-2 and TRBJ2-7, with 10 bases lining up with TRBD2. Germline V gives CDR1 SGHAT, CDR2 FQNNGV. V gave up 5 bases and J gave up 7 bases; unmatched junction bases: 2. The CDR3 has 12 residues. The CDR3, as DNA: TGTGCCAGCAGCAAACTAGCGGGAGAGCAGTACTTC. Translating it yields CASSKLAGEQYF.

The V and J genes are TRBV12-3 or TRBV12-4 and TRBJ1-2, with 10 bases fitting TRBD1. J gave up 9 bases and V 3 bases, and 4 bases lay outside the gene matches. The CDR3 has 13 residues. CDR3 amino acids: CASSLRQGASYTF. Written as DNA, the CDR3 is TGTGCCAGCAGTTTGCGACAGGGGGCTAGCTACACCTTC.

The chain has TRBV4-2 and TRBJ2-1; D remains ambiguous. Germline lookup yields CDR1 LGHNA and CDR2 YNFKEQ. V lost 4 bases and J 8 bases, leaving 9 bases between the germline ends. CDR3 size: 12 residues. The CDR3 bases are TGTGCCAGCAGCCTCACCGGAGATGAGCAGTTCTTC. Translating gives CASSLTGDEQFF.

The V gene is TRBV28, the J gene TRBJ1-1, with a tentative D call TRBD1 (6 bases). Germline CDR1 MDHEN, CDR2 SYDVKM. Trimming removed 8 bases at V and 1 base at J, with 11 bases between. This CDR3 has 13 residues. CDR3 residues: CASYDRKNTEAFF. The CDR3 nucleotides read TGTGCCAGCTACGACAGGAAGAACACTGAAGCTTTCTTT.

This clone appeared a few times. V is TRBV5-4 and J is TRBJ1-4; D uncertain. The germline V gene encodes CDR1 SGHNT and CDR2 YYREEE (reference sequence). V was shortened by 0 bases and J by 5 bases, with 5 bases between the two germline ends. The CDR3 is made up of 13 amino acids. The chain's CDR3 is CASSLGQNEKLFF. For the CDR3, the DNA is TGTGCCAGCAGCTTGGGGCAGAATGAAAAACTGTTTTTT.

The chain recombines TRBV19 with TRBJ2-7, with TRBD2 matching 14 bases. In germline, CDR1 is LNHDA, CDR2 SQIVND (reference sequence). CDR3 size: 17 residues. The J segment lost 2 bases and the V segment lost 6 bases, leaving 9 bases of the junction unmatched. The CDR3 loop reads CASSMTSGRAGAYEQYF. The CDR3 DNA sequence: TGTGCCAGTAGCATGACTAGCGGGAGGGCCGGCGCCTACGAGCAGTACTTC. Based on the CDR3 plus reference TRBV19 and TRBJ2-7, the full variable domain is DGGITQSPKYLFRKEGQNVTLSCEQNLNHDAMYWYRQDPGQGLRLIYYSQIVNDFQKGDIAEGYSVSREKKESFPLTVTSAQKNPTAFYLCASSMTSGRAGAYEQYFGPGTRLTVT.

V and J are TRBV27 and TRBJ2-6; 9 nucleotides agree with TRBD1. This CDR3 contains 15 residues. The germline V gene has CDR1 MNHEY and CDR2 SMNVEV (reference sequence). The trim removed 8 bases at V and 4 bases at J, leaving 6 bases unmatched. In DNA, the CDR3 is TGTGCCAGCCACAGGGGGCTGGCCGGGGCCAACGTCCTGACTTTC. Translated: CASHRGLAGANVLTF.

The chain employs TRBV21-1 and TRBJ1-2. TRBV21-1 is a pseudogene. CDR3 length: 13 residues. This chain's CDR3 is CASSPLRGDGYTF. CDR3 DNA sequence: TGTGCCAGCAGCCCCCTTCGGGGGGATGGCTACACCTTC.